This entry concerns a single T cell receptor beta chain. These data come from a study of blood T cell repertoires in COVID-19. Study-level background: Samples came from the United States, Italy and Spain, spanning acute and convalescent COVID-19.

Measured with immunoSEQ multiplex PCR; TCRdb has only the in-frame clones, and not every one. This table has more than 200,000 clones, 85% to 90% appearing once. Enrollees, about 18 to 95 years old, lived in 24 US areas. Assignments of participants to cohorts depended upon their own reported clinical history. V lost 4 bases to trimming and J lost 4 bases; unmatched junction nucleotides: 7. This CDR3 has 15 residues. Germline V lookup: CDR1 SGHRS, CDR2 YFSETQ. The receptor comes from a woman aged 25 to 45 with acute COVID-19. The rearrangement joins TRBV5-1 to TRBJ2-1, with 8 bases identical to TRBD2. Sequenced sample: PBMCs or T cells enriched from blood (not recorded which). The chain's CDR3 is CASSLGGALYNEQFF. The CDR3 coding sequence is TGCGCCAGCAGCCTCGGGGGGGCCTTGTACAATGAGCAGTTCTTC. Full variable domain (rest looked up from reference TRBV5-1 and TRBJ2-1): KAGVTQTPRYLIKTRGQQVTLSCSPISGHRSVSWYQQTPGQGLQFLFEYFSETQRNKGNFPGRFSGRQFSNSRSEMNVSTLELGDSALYLCASSLGGALYNEQFFGPGTRLTVL.